This T cell receptor beta chain is from a study of metastatic and nonmetastatic thyroid tumors. Study in general: Repertoires from blood and tumor or nodule tissue of malignant and benign thyroid patients were compared. Regarding the study as a whole: Reportedly, malignant thyroid tumors had significantly higher TCR beta diversity than benign nodules, in blood and tumor.

Germline V CDR1 and CDR2: SGHVS, FQNEAQ. Deletions cut 1 base from V and 4 bases from J, with 10 bases between. The CDR3 is 14 amino acids. In the study's own analysis: The study's classifier, a distant-metastasis tool for papillary thyroid cancer, was built using CDR3 differences across clinicopathological groups. TCRdb reassembled clones from the PCR reads with MiXCR. TCRdb, rather than the study authors, made the V and J calls. The sample carries over 35,000 clones, roughly a sixth recorded once. No treatment of any kind had been given to any patient before thyroid surgery. This clone was seen many times. The antigen remains undetermined.

The sample was tumor tissue. The genes are TRBV7-8 and TRBJ1-2; D unclear. This clonotype was obtained from a female donor with papillary thyroid cancer or a benign thyroid nodule (not recorded which). Some clones in this sample may be carry-over from other donors' samples. In nucleotides, the CDR3 is TGTGCCAGCAGCTTAGGGGTTATCGGCTATGGCTACACCTTC. Amino acid sequence: CASSLGVIGYGYTF.